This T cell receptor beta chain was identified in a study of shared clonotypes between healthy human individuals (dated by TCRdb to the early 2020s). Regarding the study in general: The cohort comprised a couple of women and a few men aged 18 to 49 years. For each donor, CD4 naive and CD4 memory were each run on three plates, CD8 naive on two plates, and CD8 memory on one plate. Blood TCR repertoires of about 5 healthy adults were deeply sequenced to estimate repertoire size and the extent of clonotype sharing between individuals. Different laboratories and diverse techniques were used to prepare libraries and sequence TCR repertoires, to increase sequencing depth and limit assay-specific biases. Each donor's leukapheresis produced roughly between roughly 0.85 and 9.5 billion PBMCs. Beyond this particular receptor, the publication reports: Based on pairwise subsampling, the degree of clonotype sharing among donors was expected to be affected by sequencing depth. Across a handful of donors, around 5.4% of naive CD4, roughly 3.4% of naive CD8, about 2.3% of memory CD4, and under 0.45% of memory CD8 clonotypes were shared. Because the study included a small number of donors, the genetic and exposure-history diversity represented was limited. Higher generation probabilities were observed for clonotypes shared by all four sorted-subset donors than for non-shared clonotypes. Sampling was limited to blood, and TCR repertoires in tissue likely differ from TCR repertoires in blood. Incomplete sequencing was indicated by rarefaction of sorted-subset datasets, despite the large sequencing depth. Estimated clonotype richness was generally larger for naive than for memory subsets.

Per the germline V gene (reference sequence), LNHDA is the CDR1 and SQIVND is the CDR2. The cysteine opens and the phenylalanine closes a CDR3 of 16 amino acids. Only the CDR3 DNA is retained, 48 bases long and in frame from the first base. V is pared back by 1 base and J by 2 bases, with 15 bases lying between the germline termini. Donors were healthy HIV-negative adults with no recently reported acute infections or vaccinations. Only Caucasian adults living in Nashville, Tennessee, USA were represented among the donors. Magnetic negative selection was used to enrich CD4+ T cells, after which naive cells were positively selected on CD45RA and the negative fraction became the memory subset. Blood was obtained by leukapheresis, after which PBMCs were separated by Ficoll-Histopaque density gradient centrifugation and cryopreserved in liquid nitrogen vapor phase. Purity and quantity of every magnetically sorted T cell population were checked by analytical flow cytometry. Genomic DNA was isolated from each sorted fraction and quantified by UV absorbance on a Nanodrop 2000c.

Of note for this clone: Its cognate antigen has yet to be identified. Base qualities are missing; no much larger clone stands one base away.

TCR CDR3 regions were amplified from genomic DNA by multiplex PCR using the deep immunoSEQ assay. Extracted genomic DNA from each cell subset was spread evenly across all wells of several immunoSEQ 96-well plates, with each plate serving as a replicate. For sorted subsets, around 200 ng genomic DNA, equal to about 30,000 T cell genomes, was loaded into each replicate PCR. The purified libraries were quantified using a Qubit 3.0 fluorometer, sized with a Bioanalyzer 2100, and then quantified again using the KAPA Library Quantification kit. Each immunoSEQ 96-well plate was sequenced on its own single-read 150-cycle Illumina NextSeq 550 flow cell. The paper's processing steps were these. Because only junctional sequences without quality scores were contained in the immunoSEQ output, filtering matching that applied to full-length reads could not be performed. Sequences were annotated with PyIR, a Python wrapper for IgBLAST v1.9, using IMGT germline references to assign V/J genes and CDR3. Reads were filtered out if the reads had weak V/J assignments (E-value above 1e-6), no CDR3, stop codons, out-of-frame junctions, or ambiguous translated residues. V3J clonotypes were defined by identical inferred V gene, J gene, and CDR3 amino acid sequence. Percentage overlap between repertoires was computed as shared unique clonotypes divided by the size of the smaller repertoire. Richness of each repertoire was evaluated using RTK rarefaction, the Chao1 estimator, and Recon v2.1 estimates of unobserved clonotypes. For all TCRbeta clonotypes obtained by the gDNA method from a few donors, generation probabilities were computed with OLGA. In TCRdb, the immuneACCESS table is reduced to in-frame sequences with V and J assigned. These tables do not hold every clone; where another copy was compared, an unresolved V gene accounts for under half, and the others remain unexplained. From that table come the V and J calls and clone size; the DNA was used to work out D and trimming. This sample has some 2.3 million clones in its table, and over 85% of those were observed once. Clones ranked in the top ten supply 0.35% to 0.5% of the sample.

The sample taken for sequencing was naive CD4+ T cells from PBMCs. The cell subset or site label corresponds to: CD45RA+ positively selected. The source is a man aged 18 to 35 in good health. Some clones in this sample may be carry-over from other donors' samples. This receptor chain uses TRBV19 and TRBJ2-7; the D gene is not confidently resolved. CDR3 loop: CASSIGSRAPPYEQYF. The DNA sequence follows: TGTGCCAGTAGTATAGGGTCCCGGGCCCCCCCCTACGAGCAGTACTTC.